The entry that follows covers one T cell receptor beta chain sequence. This CDR3 contains 16 residues. Germline assignment: CDR1 SGHTA and CDR2 FQGNSA. With 5 bases clipped from V and 0 bases from J, the junction kept 5 bases outside the gene matches. Produced via immunoSEQ multiplex PCR; TCRdb's table is partial and in-frame only. The sample records a few hundred thousand clones, nearly 85% being singletons. This record comes from a study of blood T cell repertoires in COVID-19. Background on the study: COVID-19 samples collected from the United States, Italy and Spain covered acute and convalescent phases.

This clonotype was obtained from a human donor in a cohort sampled during active COVID-19. Sequences were obtained from peripheral blood. The chain joins TRBV7-2 to TRBJ2-4; 9 bases fit TRBD1. CDR3 region: CASSPDRGVAKNIQYF. In DNA form, the CDR3 reads TGTGCCAGCAGCCCCGACAGGGGGGTAGCCAAAAACATTCAGTACTTC.